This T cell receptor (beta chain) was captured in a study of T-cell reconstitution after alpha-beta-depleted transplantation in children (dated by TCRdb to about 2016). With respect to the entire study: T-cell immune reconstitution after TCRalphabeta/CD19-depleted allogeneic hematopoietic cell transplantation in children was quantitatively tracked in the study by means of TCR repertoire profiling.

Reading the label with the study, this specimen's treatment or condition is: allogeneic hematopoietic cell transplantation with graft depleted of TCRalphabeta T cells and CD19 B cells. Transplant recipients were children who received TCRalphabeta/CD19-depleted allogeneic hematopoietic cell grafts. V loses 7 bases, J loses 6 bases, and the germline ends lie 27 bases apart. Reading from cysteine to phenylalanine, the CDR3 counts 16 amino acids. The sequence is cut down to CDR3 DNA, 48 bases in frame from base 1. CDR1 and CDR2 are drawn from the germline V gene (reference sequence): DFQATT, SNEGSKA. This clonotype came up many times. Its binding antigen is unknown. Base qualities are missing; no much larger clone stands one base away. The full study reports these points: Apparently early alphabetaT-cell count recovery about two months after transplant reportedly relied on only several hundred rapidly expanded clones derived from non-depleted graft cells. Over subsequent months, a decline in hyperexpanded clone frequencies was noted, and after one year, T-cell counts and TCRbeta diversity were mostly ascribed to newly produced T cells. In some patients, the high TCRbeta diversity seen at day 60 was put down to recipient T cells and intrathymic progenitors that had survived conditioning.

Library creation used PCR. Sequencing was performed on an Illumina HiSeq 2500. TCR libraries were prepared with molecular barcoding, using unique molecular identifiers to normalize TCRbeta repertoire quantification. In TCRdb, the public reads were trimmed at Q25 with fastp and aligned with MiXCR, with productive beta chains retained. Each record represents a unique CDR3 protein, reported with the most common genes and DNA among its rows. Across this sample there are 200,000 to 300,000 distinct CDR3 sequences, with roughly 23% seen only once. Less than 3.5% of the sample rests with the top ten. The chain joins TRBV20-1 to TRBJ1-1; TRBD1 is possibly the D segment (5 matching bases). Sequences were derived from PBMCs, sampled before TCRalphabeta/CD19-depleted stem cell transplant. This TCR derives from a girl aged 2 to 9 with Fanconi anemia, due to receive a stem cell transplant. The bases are TGCAGTGTCCCTGAAAATGTTTGGGTTCGCAGGGCTGAAGCTTTCTTT. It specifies CSVPENVWVRRAEAFF.